The clone carrying this T cell receptor beta chain was recorded once. Authors' analysis steps: Without quality scores, immunoSEQ junctional reads could not be filtered like full-length reads. Assay: immunoSEQ multiplex PCR; the TCRdb copy retains only in-frame clones and omits some. V and J calls and clone size are those listed in that table; D and trimming were worked out from the DNA. The table shows about 600,000 clones, with around 76% occurring only once. Tens of millions of PBMCs supplied genomic DNA for unsorted samples. The germline V and J ends were trimmed by 6 bases and 5 bases, with 11 bases remaining between them. CDR3 length: 11 amino acids. Germline V gives CDR1 GTSNPN, CDR2 SVGIG (reference sequence). This record comes from a study of shared clonotypes between healthy human individuals.

The sample was PBMCs. The genes are TRBV30 and TRBJ2-7; D unresolved. This TCR was sampled from a woman between 40 and 50 years old in good health. Some clones in this sample may be carry-over from other donors' samples. The CDR3 loop is CACARNHEQYF. CDR3 coding DNA: TGTGCCTGCGCCCGGAACCACGAGCAGTACTTC.